One sample yielded the 30 T cell receptor beta chains listed below, sequenced in a study of blood T cell repertoires in COVID-19. Sequencing was performed with immunoSEQ multiplex PCR; in TCRdb, only in-frame clones are kept and a portion is missing. The table records tens of thousands of clones, 88% of them present only once. The sequencing input was peripheral blood. The origin of the receptors is a human donor with active COVID-19. The donor label of this sample is uncertain.

This chain links TRBV6-5 with TRBJ2-1, with a weak D call TRBD2 (6 bases). Trimming took 1 base from V and 0 from J, leaving 7 bases between them. CDR3 length equals 15 residues. The germline CDR1 and CDR2 sequences are MNHEY and SVGAGI. The CDR3 bases are TGTGCCAGCAGTTACTACGGGAGCTCCTACAATGAGCAGTTCTTC. Translation: CASSYYGSSYNEQFF.

This clone was found once. The genes are TRBV3-1 (or the pseudogene TRBV3-2) and TRBJ2-5; possible D gene TRBD1, 5 bases. V lost 1 base and J 4 bases, leaving 10 bases between the germline ends. The germline V gene has CDR1 LGHDT and CDR2 YNNKEL (reference sequence). CDR3 size: 14 residues. CDR3 nucleotide sequence: TGTGCCAGCAGCCAAGCCCAGGGTCCAGAGACCCAGTACTTC. Its translation: CASSQAQGPETQYF.

This clone was counted a few times. The chain couples TRBV12-3 or TRBV12-4 to TRBJ2-7, with D hard to call. The ends were cut back, 6 bases at V and 0 bases at J, with 6 bases in the middle. The CDR3 contains 12 residues. The CDR3 sequence: CASSRSSYEQYF. The CDR3 region has the DNA TGTGCCAGCAGCCGGAGCTCCTACGAGCAGTACTTC.

The CDR3, as DNA: TGTGCCAGCAACACGGGACAACAAGAGACCCAGTACTTC. Translated, it gives CASNTGQQETQYF. V gene TRBV28 combines with J gene TRBJ2-5, with TRBD1 as a possible D gene (6 bases). There are 13 residues in the CDR3. V was cut by 7 bases and J by 2 bases, with 11 bases left in between. CDR1 and CDR2 (germline): MDHEN, SYDVKM.

Concerning this clone itself: A junction end diverges from the germline sequence, so it may reflect a read error. This sequence joins TRBV7-7 and TRBJ2-5; TRBD1 agrees at 8 bases. Germline CDR1 SSHAT, CDR2 FNYEAQ (reference sequence). CDR3 length: 14 amino acids. This CDR3 is CASSPDRGRETQYF. The DNA for the CDR3 is TGTGCTAGCAGCCCTGACAGGGGTAGGGAGACCCAGTACTTC.

The chain carries TRBV4-3 and TRBJ1-4; D might be TRBD1 (6 bases). The V end was cut by 0 bases, the J end by 6 bases, with 26 bases between. The CDR3 covers 20 residues. Germline CDR1 and CDR2: LGHNA and YSLEER. The CDR3 here is CASSQESLEKGRPGDEKLFF. CDR3 coding DNA: TGCGCCAGCAGCCAAGAAAGCCTGGAGAAGGGCAGGCCAGGGGATGAAAAACTGTTTTTT.

The gene calls are TRBV19 and TRBJ1-1, with a tentative D call TRBD1 (6 bases). Germline values: CDR1 LNHDA, CDR2 SQIVND (reference sequence). This CDR3 is built from 16 residues. Trimming pared 5 bases from V and 0 bases from J, leaving 16 bases between. CDR3 DNA: TGTGCCAGTAGTCAAAGCCCAGGGGTCCTGAACACTGAAGCTTTCTTT. Amino acid sequence: CASSQSPGVLNTEAFF.

This clone turned up a few times. The CDR3 DNA is TGTGCCAGCAGAACGACTCCGGAACCTAATGAAAAACTGTTTTTT. It encodes CASRTTPEPNEKLFF. The chain recombines TRBV6-5 with TRBJ1-4; no definite D call. V lost 6 bases and J 3 bases, leaving 14 bases between the germline ends. The CDR3 runs 15 residues. Germline-derived CDR1 and CDR2 are MNHEY and SVGAGI.

The chain carries TRBV4-3 and TRBJ2-1; no reliable D call. Germline values: CDR1 LGHNA, CDR2 YSLEER. The V end lost 0 bases, the J end lost 0 bases, and 9 bases lay between the germline ends. This CDR3 has 16 residues. The CDR3 DNA reads TGCGCCAGCAGCCAAGATCGCGGTAGCTCCTACAATGAGCAGTTCTTC. This encodes CASSQDRGSSYNEQFF.

The chain employs TRBV12-3 or TRBV12-4 and TRBJ1-2, with D possibly matching TRBD1 (6 bases). V was clipped by 6 bases and J by 7 bases, with 12 bases between them. The CDR3 has 12 residues. The CDR3 loop is CASSPGVSGYTF. CDR3 coding DNA: TGTGCCAGCAGCCCAGGGGTTAGTGGCTACACCTTC.

The V gene is TRBV28, the J gene TRBJ2-1, with TRBD2 identical over 7 bases. V was pared by 6 bases and J by 2 bases, with 4 bases of the junction left unmatched. CDR1 is MDHEN, CDR2 SYDVKM, per germline. CDR3 size: 14 residues. The CDR3: CASSPAGAYNEQFF. CDR3 nucleotide sequence: TGTGCCAGCAGCCCTGCGGGGGCCTACAATGAGCAGTTCTTC.

This clone qualifies as medium-sized. V usage is TRBV7-3 and J usage is TRBJ2-1; the match to TRBD2 covers 9 bases. V lost 5 bases to trimming and J lost 12 bases; unmatched junction nucleotides: 11. CDR1 SGHTA and CDR2 FQGTGA come from the germline V gene. The length of the CDR3 is 14 residues. The CDR3 DNA reads TGTGCCAGCAGCGGTAGCGGGAGTCAATCCGCGCAGTTCTTC. Amino acids: CASSGSGSQSAQFF.

This clone was detected only a few times. The rearrangement joins TRBV5-1 to TRBJ2-7, with TRBD1 as a possible D gene (5 bases). This CDR3 region has 14 residues. From germline, CDR1 is SGHRS and CDR2 YFSETQ. Trimming pared 1 base from V and 3 bases from J, leaving 11 bases between. The CDR3 sequence: CASSLRSGNYEQYF. The CDR3 coding sequence is TGCGCCAGCAGCTTGAGGTCAGGGAACTACGAGCAGTACTTC.

V and J are TRBV6-6 and TRBJ1-5, with D maybe TRBD1 (6 bases). V lost 6 bases and J lost 1, with 7 bases in between. The germline CDR1 and CDR2 sequences are MNHNY and SVGAGI (reference sequence). CDR3 length: 13 residues. As DNA, the CDR3 is TGTGCCAGCAGCACAGGGAGCAATCAGCCCCAGCATTTT. Protein sequence: CASSTGSNQPQHF.

The rearrangement joins TRBV6-5 to TRBJ1-1; D is possibly TRBD1 (5 bases). V was shortened by 6 bases and J by 1 base, with 12 bases between the two germline ends. CDR1 and CDR2 from the germline V gene are MNHEY and SVGAGI. There are 14 residues in the CDR3. The CDR3 bases are TGTGCCAGCAGAGCAGGGCCCCCGAACACTGAAGCTTTCTTT. Its protein is CASRAGPPNTEAFF.

This chain connects TRBV7-3 to TRBJ2-2; 9 nucleotides match TRBD1. The junction had 8 bases not matched to a gene; V was cut back by 5 bases and J by 4 bases. CDR1 and CDR2 (germline): SGHTA, FQGTGA. The CDR3 length is 16 residues. In DNA form, the CDR3 reads TGTGCCAGCAGCCAACAGGGGGCGCAAGGCACCGGGGAGCTGTTTTTT. Protein sequence: CASSQQGAQGTGELFF.

The chain recombines TRBV5-4 with TRBJ1-4, with D perhaps TRBD1 (6 bases). Per germline, CDR1 SGHNT and CDR2 YYREEE (reference sequence). Between the trimmed V and J ends, which lost 4 bases and 4 bases, there was a span of 14 bases. The CDR3 is made up of 15 amino acids. CDR3 nucleotide sequence: TGTGCCAGCAGCCAACGTGTGGACAGTAATGAAAAACTGTTTTTT. This gives the protein CASSQRVDSNEKLFF.

The CDR3 DNA reads TGTGCCAGCAGCCGTAGCGGGGGATCCTACAATGAGCAGTTCTTC. This sequence encodes CASSRSGGSYNEQFF. This chain links TRBV2 with TRBJ2-1, with 9 bases identical to TRBD2. The trim removed 6 bases at V and 1 base at J, leaving 4 bases unmatched. Germline lookup yields CDR1 SNHLY and CDR2 FYNNEI. CDR3 length: 15 residues.

J is TRBJ2-7 and V is TRBV9; TRBD2 agrees at 12 bases. Germline CDR1 SGDLS, CDR2 YYNGEE. The CDR3 length is 16 residues. V trimming: 3 bases; J trimming: 3 bases; junction bases outside the gene matches: 7. In DNA form, the CDR3 reads TGTGCCAGCAGCGCAGAACCTAGCGGGAGGGGCTACGAGCAGTACTTC. It encodes CASSAEPSGRGYEQYF.

This rearrangement joins TRBV3-1 (or the pseudogene TRBV3-2) to TRBJ2-1, with D possibly matching TRBD2 (5 bases). This CDR3 comprises 14 residues. The germline CDR1 and CDR2 sequences are LGHDT and YNNKEL (reference sequence). The V end lost 4 bases, the J end lost 7 bases, and 14 bases lay between the germline ends. The CDR3: CASSRTYSGNEQFF. The CDR3 coding sequence is TGTGCCAGCAGCCGTACCTATTCGGGGAATGAGCAGTTCTTC.

The genes are TRBV6-7 and TRBJ2-7, with 13 bases identical to TRBD2. TRBV6-7 is given ORF status, its function remaining uncertain. V trimming: 2 bases; J trimming: 6 bases; junction bases outside the gene matches: 7. CDR3 length equals 16 residues. The CDR3 here is CASSYRTSGSQSEQYF. DNA for the CDR3: TGTGCCAGCAGTTACAGGACTAGCGGGAGCCAGAGCGAGCAGTACTTC.

The rearrangement joins TRBV27 to TRBJ2-7; TRBD1 aligns across 9 bases. V lost 6 bases to trimming and J lost 3 bases; unmatched junction nucleotides: 6. In germline, CDR1 is MNHEY, CDR2 SMNVEV (reference sequence). This CDR3 comprises 14 residues. The CDR3, as DNA: TGTGCCAGCAGGAAGGGGACAGGGCTCTACGAGCAGTACTTC. Amino acid sequence: CASRKGTGLYEQYF.

The rearrangement links TRBV5-5 to TRBJ1-6; no clear D gene. Trimming shortened V by 1 base and J by 5 bases, and 10 bases separated the two germline ends. The V gene's germline CDR1 is SGHKS and CDR2 YYEKEE (reference sequence). The CDR3 runs 15 residues. The CDR3, as DNA: TGTGCCAGCAGCTTGTGGGCAGCCAATAATTCACCCCTCCACTTT. This sequence encodes CASSLWAANNSPLHF.

As to this clone: The junction and the germline gene differ at one end; a read error may be behind it. The chain recombines TRBV29-1 with TRBJ1-3, with D possibly TRBD1 on 6 matching bases. The CDR3 is 12 amino acids. In germline, CDR1 is SQVTM, CDR2 ANQGSEA. CDR3 protein: CSVEDGRGFHIF. CDR3 nucleotide sequence: TGCAGCGTTGAAGATGGCAGGGGATTCCATATATTT.

The CDR3 region has the DNA TGTGCCAGCAGGAGGGACAGCGTAGACTATTCACCCCTCCACTTT. Amino acid sequence: CASRRDSVDYSPLHF. This chain links TRBV27 with TRBJ1-6, with TRBD1 matching over 7 bases. CDR3 length equals 15 residues. The V and J ends lost 6 bases and 8 bases, in that order; junction bases with no gene match: 10. The V gene's germline CDR1 is MNHEY and CDR2 SMNVEV (reference sequence).

The rearrangement joins TRBV9 to TRBJ1-2; D ambiguous. CDR3 length equals 13 residues. With 0 bases removed from V and 1 base from J, the gap between germline ends came to 4 bases. Germline values: CDR1 SGDLS, CDR2 YYNGEE. The CDR3 nucleotides are TGTGCCAGCAGCGTAGGAGATAACTATGGCTACACCTTC. The encoded protein is CASSVGDNYGYTF.

This clone was picked up a small number of times. The chain has TRBV7-9 and TRBJ2-1; maybe TRBD2 (5 bases). V was pared by 5 bases and J by 10 bases, with 12 bases between. This CDR3 has 12 residues. Germline CDR1 SEHNR, CDR2 FQNEAQ (reference sequence). The CDR3 nucleotides read TGTGCCAGCAGCCAAACTTCGGGGGAGCAGTTCTTC. Encoded protein: CASSQTSGEQFF.

The rearrangement links TRBV29-1 to TRBJ1-4; D gene uncertain. CDR1 and CDR2 (germline): SQVTM, ANQGSEA. Trimming pared 0 bases from V and 8 bases from J, leaving 13 bases between. The length of the CDR3 is 14 residues. The CDR3 coding sequence is TGCAGCGTTGAAGATTGGGGAGGGAACGAAAAACTGTTTTTT. This codes for CSVEDWGGNEKLFF.

This clone was detected a few times. This chain links TRBV11-3 with TRBJ2-1, with a possible D match to TRBD2 (5 bases). V lost 1 base and J 8 bases, leaving 24 bases between the germline ends. In germline, CDR1 is SGHNT, CDR2 YENEEA. The CDR3 has 18 residues. CDR3 in DNA: TGTGCCAGCAGCTTAGGGGTGTCCGGGGTCGAAGTTACCGATGAGCAGTTCTTC. Its translation is CASSLGVSGVEVTDEQFF.

This chain connects TRBV7-8 to TRBJ1-4, with TRBD1 matching 11 bases. This CDR3 is 19 amino acids long. The V gene end was trimmed by 3 bases and the J gene end by 3 bases; junction bases not matched to a gene: 12. Germline V CDR1 and CDR2: SGHVS, FQNEAQ. CDR3 DNA sequence: TGTGCCAGCAGCTTCAATCCAACGGACAGGGGGCCAGCTAATGAAAAACTGTTTTTT. Protein: CASSFNPTDRGPANEKLFF.